This T cell receptor (beta chain) was captured in a study of blood T cell repertoires in COVID-19 (TCRdb year 2020). Background on the whole study: Samples covering the acute and convalescent phases of COVID-19 were provided by collaborators in the United States, Italy and Spain. The material from the prospective study consisted of cDNA or gDNA derived from T cells, B-cell-depleted T cells, or PBMCs. Deeply sampled blood TCRbeta repertoires from subjects exposed to, actively infected with, or recovered from COVID-19 were included in the dataset. The repertoires were released in a freely available public database meant as a resource for research on the immune response to SARS-CoV-2. Samples came from the ongoing ImmuneRACE study (first 160 participants) plus 1,254 subjects from 6 global collaborators. Nearly every sample came with metadata listing a de-identified subject ID, COVID-19 status, age in years and sex. Where HLA class I and class II types were available, the types were taken from metadata supplied by the sample provider, not from assay-based typing.

The immunoSEQ Assay, a bias-controlled multiplex PCR, was used to amplify TCRbeta CDR3 regions from genomic DNA. The published analysis was carried out like this. The number of nucleated cells in each sample was estimated by amplification of reference gene primers within the assay. Sequence reads were collapsed and filtered to measure the absolute abundance of every unique TCRbeta CDR3 rearrangement. For each sample, productive Simpson clonality was calculated by taking the square root of Simpson's diversity index across productive rearrangements. Drawn from immuneACCESS, this table holds only the in-frame rearrangements with V and J called that TCRdb kept. Clones are partly lost; checked studies trace under half to an unresolved V gene and leave the rest unexplained. From that table come the V and J calls and clone size; the DNA was used to work out D and trimming. This sample lists hundreds of thousands of clones; 86% were detected once. Roughly 1.4% of the sample goes to the ten largest clones.

The collaborating institutions used their own protocols to collect whole blood in K2EDTA tubes. For TCRbeta analysis, collaborators shipped samples as frozen whole blood, isolated PBMCs, or DNA extracted from either of those sample types. General findings and caveats noted by the study authors: The quantity of clinical and demographic metadata differed by source and by participant and was supplied without curation.

Regarding this clone: Which antigen it targets is not known. Per-nucleotide qualities are absent, and no much larger clonotype sits a single base away.

The junction shows trimming of 6 bases on V and 5 bases on J, and the gene matches do not reach 7 bases of it. The germline V gene (reference sequence) supplies CDR1 PRHDT and CDR2 FYEKMQ. The CDR3 starts with the cysteine, ends with the phenylalanine, and has 15 residues. The read is trimmed to its CDR3 DNA, 45 bases read in frame from base 1. Sequenced input: peripheral blood. Here the chain combines TRBV13 and TRBJ2-2, and 9 bases in between align with TRBD1. The source is a woman aged 25 to 39 with active or convalescent COVID-19. The CDR3 region: CASRQGARITGELFF. Read as DNA, the sequence is TGTGCCAGCAGACAGGGGGCGCGAATAACCGGGGAGCTGTTTTTT. This CDR3, with the reference TRBV13 and TRBJ2-2 proteins standing in past its ends, gives the full variable domain AAGVIQSPRHLIKEKRETATLKCYPIPRHDTVYWYQQGPGQDPQFLISFYEKMQSDKGSIPDRFSAQQFSDYHSELNMSSLELGDSALYFCASRQGARITGELFFGEGSRLTVL.